This T cell receptor (beta chain) was retrieved from a study of CD8 T cells in Susac syndrome. In blood CD8+ and CD4+ T cells, TCR beta underwent sequencing. While CD8+ and CD4+ T cells were isolated negatively, TEMRA cells were enriched by FACS. As regards this clonotype: Its antigen is undetermined.

With random hexamers, roughly 0.45 to 1 ug RNA was reverse transcribed. Each CDR3 protein is one row after TCRdb ran MiXCR on the immunoSEQ multiplex PCR reads. The sample lists approximately 200,000 distinct CDR3 sequences; just under 95% were seen once. Trimming took off 0 bases at V and 6 bases at J, with 15 bases between the two ends. The CDR3 has 15 amino acids. Germline V gene data show CDR1 as SGDLS and CDR2 as YYNGEE. Study-wide findings and caveats: The TCR sequencing and HLA analysis in the study involved a relatively small number of individuals, as the study acknowledged.

The receptor's source is a human donor with multiple sclerosis. V and J are TRBV9 and TRBJ1-2; possible D gene TRBD1, 6 bases. Sequencing used CD4+ T cells from PBMCs. The CDR3 spells CASSVELVTGHGYTF. The CDR3 DNA reads TGTGCCAGCAGCGTAGAGCTCGTGACAGGCCATGGCTACACCTTC.